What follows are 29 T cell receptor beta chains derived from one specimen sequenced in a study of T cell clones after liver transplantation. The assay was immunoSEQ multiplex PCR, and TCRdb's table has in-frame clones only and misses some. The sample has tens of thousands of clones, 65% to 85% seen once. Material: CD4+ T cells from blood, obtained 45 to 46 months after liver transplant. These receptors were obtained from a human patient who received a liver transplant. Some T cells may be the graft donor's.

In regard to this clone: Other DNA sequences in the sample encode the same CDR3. The CDR3 loop reads CSVAGRSNTEAFF. DNA of the CDR3: TGCAGCGTTGCTGGCAGATCGAACACTGAAGCTTTCTTT. The chain uses TRBV29-1 and TRBJ1-1; D not resolved. CDR3 length: 13 residues. In germline, CDR1 is SQVTM, CDR2 ANQGSEA. V was trimmed by 4 bases and J by 1 base, leaving 10 bases between them.

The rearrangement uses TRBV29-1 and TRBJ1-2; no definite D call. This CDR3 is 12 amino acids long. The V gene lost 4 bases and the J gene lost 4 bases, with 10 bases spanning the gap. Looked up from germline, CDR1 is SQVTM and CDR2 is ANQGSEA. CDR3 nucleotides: TGCAGCGTTGGGGGTAGTCGCTATGGCTACACCTTC. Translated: CSVGGSRYGYTF.

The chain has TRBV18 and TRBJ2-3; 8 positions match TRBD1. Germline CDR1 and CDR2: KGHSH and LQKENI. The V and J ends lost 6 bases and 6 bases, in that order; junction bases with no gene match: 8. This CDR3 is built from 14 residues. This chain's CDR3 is CASSPYRGTDTQYF. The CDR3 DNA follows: TGTGCCAGCTCCCCGTACAGGGGGACCGATACGCAGTATTTT.

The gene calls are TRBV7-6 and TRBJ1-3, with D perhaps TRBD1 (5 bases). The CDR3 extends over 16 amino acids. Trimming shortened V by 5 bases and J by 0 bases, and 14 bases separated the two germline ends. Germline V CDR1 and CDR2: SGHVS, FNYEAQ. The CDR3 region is CASSPPLGVSGNTIYF. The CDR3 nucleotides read TGTGCCAGCAGCCCCCCCCTAGGGGTCTCTGGAAACACCATATATTTT.

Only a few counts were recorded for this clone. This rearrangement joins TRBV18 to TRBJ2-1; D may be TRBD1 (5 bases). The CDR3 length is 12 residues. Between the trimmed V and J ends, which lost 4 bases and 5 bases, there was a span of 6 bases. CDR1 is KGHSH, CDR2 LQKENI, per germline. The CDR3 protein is CASSRQNNEQFF. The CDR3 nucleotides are TGTGCCAGCTCACGACAGAACAATGAGCAGTTCTTC.

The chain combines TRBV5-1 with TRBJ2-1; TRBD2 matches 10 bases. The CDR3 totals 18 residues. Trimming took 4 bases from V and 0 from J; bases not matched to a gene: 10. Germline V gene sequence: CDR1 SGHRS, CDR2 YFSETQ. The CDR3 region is CASSVLGSSGSSYNEQFF. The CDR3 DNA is TGCGCCAGCAGCGTGCTGGGTTCTAGCGGGAGCTCCTACAATGAGCAGTTCTTC.

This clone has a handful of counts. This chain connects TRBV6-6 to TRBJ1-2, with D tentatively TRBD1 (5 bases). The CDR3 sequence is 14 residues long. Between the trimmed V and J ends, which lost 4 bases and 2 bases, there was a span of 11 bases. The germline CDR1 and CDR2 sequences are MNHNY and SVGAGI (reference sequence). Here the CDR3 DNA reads TGTGCCAGCAGTTTGTCTCGGGGGAACTATGGCTACACCTTC. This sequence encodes CASSLSRGNYGYTF.

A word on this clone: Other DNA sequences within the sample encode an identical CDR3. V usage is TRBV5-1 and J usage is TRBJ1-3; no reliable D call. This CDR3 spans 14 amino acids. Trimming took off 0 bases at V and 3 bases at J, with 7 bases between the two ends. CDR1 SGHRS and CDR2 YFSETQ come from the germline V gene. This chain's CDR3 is CASSLAGYGNTIYF. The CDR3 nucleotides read TGCGCCAGCAGCTTGGCCGGGTATGGAAACACCATATATTTT.

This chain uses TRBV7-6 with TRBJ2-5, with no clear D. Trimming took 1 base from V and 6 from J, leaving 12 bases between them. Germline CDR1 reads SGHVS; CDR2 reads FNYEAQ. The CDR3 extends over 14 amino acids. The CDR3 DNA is TGTGCCAGCAGCTTAGGAAGACTCGATAAGACCCAGTACTTC. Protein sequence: CASSLGRLDKTQYF.

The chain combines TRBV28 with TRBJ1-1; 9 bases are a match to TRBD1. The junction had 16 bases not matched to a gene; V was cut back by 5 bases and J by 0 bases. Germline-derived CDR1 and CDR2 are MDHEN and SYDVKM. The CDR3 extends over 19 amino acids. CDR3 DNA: TGTGCCAGCAGTCGGACAGGGGCCTCCTACCCGGACATGAACACTGAAGCTTTCTTT. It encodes CASSRTGASYPDMNTEAFF. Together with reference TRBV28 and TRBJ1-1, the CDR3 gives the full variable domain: DVKVTQSSRYLVKRTGEKVFLECVQDMDHENMFWYRQDPGLGLRLIYFSYDVKMKEKGDIPEGYSVSREKKERFSLILESASTNQTSMYLCASSRTGASYPDMNTEAFFGQGTRLTVV.

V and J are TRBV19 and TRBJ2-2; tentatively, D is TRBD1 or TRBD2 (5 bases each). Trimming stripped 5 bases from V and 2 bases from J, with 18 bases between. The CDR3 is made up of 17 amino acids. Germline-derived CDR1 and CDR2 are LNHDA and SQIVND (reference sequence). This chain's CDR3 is CASSPRAGQANTGELFF. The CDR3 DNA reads TGTGCCAGTAGTCCGCGGGCAGGGCAGGCCAACACCGGGGAGCTGTTTTTT.

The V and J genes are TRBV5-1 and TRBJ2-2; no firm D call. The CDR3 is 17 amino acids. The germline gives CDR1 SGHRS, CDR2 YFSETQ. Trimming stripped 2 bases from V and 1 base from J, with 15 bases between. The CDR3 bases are TGCGCCAGCAGCTTAAGTCCGTTGAACGGGAACACCGGGGAGCTGTTTTTT. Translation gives CASSLSPLNGNTGELFF.

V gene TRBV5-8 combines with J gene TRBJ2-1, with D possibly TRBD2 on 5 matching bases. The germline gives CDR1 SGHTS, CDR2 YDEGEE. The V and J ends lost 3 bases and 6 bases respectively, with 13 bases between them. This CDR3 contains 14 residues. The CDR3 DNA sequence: TGTGCCAGCAGCTCCCAAGGGCGGGTCAATGAGCAGTTCTTC. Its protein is CASSSQGRVNEQFF.

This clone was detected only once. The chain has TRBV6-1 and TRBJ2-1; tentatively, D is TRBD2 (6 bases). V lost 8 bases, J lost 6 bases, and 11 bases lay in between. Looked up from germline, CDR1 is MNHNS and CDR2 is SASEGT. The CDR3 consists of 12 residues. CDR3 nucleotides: TGTGCCAGCGGAGGGTTGGGCAATGAGCAGTTCTTC. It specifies CASGGLGNEQFF.

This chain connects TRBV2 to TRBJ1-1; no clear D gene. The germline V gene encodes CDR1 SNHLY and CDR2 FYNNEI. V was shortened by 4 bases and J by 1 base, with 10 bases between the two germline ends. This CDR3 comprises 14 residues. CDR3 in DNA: TGTGCCAGCAGTGCAAAGACGGCGAACACTGAAGCTTTCTTT. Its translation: CASSAKTANTEAFF. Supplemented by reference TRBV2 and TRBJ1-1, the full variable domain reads EPEVTQTPSHQVTQMGQEVILRCVPISNHLYFYWYRQILGQKVEFLVSFYNNEISEKSEIFDDQFSVERPDGSNFTLKIRSTKLEDSAMYFCASSAKTANTEAFFGQGTRLTVV.

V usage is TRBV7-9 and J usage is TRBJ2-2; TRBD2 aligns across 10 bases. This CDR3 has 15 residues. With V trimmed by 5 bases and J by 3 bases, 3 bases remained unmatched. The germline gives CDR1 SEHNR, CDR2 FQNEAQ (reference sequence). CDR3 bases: TGTGCCAGCAGCCGGACTAGCGGCTACACCGGGGAGCTGTTTTTT. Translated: CASSRTSGYTGELFF. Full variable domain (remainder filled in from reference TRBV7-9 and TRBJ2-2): DTGVSQNPRHKITKRGQNVTFRCDPISEHNRLYWYRQTLGQGPEFLTYFQNEAQLEKSRLLSDRFSAERPKGSFSTLEIQRTEQGDSAMYLCASSRTSGYTGELFFGEGSRLTVL.

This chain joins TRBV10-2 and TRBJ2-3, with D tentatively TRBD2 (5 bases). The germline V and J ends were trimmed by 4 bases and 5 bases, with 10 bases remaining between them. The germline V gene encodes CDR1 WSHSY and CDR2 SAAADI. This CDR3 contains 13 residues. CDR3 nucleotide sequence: TGCGCCAGCAGTGCTAAAAGCGGAGATACGCAGTATTTT. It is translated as CASSAKSGDTQYF.

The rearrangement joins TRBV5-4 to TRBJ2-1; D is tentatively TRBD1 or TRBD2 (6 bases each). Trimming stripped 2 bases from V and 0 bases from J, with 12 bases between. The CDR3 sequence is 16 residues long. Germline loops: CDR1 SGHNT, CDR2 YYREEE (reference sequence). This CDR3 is CASSFGGSSSYNEQFF. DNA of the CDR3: TGTGCCAGCAGCTTCGGGGGCTCGAGCTCCTACAATGAGCAGTTCTTC.

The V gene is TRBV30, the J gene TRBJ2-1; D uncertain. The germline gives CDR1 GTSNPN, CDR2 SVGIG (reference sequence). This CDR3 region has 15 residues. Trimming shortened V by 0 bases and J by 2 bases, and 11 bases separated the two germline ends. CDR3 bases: TGTGCCTGGAGTGTACTTCTACCTCCCTACAATGAGCAGTTCTTC. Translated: CAWSVLLPPYNEQFF.

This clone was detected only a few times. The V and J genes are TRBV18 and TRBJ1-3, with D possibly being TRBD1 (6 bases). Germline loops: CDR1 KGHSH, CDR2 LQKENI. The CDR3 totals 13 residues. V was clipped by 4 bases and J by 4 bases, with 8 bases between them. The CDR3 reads CASSRTVGNTIYF. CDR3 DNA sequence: TGTGCCAGCTCACGGACAGTCGGAAACACCATATATTTT. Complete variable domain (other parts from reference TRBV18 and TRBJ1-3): NAGVMQNPRHLVRRRGQEARLRCSPMKGHSHVYWYRQLPEEGLKFMVYLQKENIIDESGMPKERFSAEFPKEGPSILRIQQVVRGDSAAYFCASSRTVGNTIYFGEGSWLTVV.

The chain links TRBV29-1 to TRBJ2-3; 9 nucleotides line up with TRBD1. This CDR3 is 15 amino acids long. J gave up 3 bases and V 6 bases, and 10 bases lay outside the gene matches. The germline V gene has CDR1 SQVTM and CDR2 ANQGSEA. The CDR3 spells CSVPPGTGKTDTQYF. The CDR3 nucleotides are TGCAGCGTGCCCCCCGGGACAGGGAAGACAGATACGCAGTATTTT.

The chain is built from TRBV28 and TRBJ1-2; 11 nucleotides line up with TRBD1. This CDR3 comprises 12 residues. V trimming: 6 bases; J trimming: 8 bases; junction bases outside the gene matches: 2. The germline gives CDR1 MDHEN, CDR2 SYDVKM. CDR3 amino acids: CASRDRGQGYTF. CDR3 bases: TGTGCCAGCAGGGACAGGGGGCAAGGCTACACCTTC.

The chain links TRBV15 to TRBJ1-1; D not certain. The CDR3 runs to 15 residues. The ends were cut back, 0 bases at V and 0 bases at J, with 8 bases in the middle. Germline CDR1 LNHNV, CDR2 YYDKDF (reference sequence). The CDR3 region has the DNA TGTGCCACCAGCAGAGAAATGCGTTTGAACACTGAAGCTTTCTTT. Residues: CATSREMRLNTEAFF.

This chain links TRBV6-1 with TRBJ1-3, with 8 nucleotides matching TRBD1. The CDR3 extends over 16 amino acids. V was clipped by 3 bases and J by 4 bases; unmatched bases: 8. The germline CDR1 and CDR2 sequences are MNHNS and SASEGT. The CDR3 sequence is CASSEPRQGWGNTIYF. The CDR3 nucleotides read TGTGCCAGCAGTGAGCCGCGACAGGGGTGGGGAAACACCATATATTTT.

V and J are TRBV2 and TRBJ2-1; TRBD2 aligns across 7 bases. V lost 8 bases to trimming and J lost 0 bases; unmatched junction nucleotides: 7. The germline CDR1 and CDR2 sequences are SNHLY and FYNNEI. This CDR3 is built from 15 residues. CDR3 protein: CASATSVRSYNEQFF. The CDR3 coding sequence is TGTGCCAGCGCTACTAGCGTCCGCTCCTACAATGAGCAGTTCTTC.

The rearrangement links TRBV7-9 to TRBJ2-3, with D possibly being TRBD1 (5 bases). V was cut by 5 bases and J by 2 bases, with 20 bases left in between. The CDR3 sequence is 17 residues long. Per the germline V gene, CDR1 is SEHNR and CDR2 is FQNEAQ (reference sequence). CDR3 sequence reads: CASSLGLEQGTTDTQYF. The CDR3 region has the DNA TGTGCCAGCAGCCTAGGGCTAGAGCAGGGAACCACAGATACGCAGTATTTT.

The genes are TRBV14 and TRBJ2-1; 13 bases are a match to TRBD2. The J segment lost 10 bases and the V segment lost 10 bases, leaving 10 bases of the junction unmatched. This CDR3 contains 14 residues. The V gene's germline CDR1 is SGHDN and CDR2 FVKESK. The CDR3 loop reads CATGTSGKIGEQFF. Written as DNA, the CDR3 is TGTGCCACCGGGACTAGCGGGAAGATCGGGGAGCAGTTCTTC. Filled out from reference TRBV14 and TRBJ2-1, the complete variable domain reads EAGVTQFPSHSVIEKGQTVTLRCDPISGHDNLYWYRRVMGKEIKFLLHFVKESKQDESGMPNNRFLAERTGGTYSTLKVQPAELEDSGVYFCATGTSGKIGEQFFGPGTRLTVL.

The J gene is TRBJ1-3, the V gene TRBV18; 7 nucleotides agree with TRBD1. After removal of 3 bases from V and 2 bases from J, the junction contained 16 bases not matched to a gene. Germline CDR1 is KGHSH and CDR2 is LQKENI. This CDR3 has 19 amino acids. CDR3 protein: CASSPLDRTGGSAGNTIYF. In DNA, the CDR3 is TGTGCCAGCTCACCGCTGGACAGGACAGGAGGATCGGCTGGAAACACCATATATTTT.

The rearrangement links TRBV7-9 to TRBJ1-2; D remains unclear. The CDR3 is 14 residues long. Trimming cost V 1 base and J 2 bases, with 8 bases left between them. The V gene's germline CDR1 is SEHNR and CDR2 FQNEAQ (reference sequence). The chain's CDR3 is CASSLVSGNYGYTF. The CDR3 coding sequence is TGTGCCAGCAGCTTAGTATCCGGCAACTATGGCTACACCTTC.